This T cell receptor (beta chain) derives from a study of cytomegalovirus exposure and HLA in healthy donors. Whole-study results and caveats: What a later analysis showed was that several of the most significant clusters appeared linked to common viral pathogens.

Between the trimmed V and J ends, which lost 4 bases and 2 bases, there was a span of 9 bases. The germline gives CDR1 MNHEY, CDR2 SVGAGI. The CDR3 totals 14 residues. Remarks on this clone: Its antigen is still unknown.

Researchers ran the PCR with 60 Vbeta and 13 Jbeta primers. Clones were sequenced by immunoSEQ multiplex PCR, and TCRdb holds only the in-frame ones, with some missing. The table records 85,000 to 100,000 clones, approximately 89% of them present only once. The sequence derives from a man aged 30 to 39 in good health and CMV-seropositive. V is TRBV6-5 and J is TRBJ2-1; D is possibly TRBD2 (6 bases). Sequenced: PBMCs. The CDR3: CASSLGLPYNEQFF. CDR3 nucleotides: TGTGCCAGCAGTTTGGGACTCCCCTACAATGAGCAGTTCTTC.